These 22 T cell receptor beta chains were all obtained from the same sample, sequenced in a study of blood T cell repertoires in COVID-19. Some clones are missing from TCRdb's copy, which holds only in-frame ones; the method was immunoSEQ multiplex PCR. The data hold 150,000 to 200,000 clones, with more than 70% observed a single time. Sequencing input: peripheral blood. The receptors come from a human donor in a cohort sampled during active COVID-19.

The chain couples TRBV4-3 to TRBJ1-4; TRBD1 is a possible D gene (6 bases). Germline loops: CDR1 LGHNA, CDR2 YSLEER. The CDR3 extends over 15 amino acids. V lost 6 bases, J lost 1 base, and 12 bases lay in between. The CDR3 DNA is TGCGCCAGCAGTCGCAGCAGGGGAACTAATGAAAAACTGTTTTTT. Its translation: CASSRSRGTNEKLFF.

This rearrangement joins TRBV4-3 to TRBJ2-7; D is uncertain. Germline lookup yields CDR1 LGHNA and CDR2 YSLEER. The V end lost 0 bases, the J end lost 5 bases, and 14 bases lay between the germline ends. The length of the CDR3 is 15 residues. The CDR3, as DNA: TGCGCCAGCAGCCAAGAATGGAGTTACGCCCACGAGCAGTACTTC. Protein: CASSQEWSYAHEQYF.

The V and J genes are TRBV10-2 and TRBJ2-3; 11 bases align to TRBD2. CDR3 length: 16 residues. V shed 6 bases, J shed 2 bases, and the junction held 7 bases outside the gene matches. CDR1 is WSHSY, CDR2 SAAADI, per germline. CDR3 sequence: CASRGKTSGITDTQYF. The CDR3 DNA is TGCGCCAGCAGAGGAAAGACTAGCGGGATCACAGATACGCAGTATTTT.

CDR3 protein: CASSVDEGVGQPQHF. The DNA of the CDR3 is TGTGCCAGCAGCGTAGACGAAGGGGTTGGGCAGCCCCAGCATTTT. V gene TRBV9 combines with J gene TRBJ1-5; D perhaps matches TRBD1 (5 bases). The CDR3 length is 15 residues. The germline gives CDR1 SGDLS, CDR2 YYNGEE. V dropped 0 bases and J dropped 7 bases, with 14 bases sitting between them.

This chain joins TRBV12-3 or TRBV12-4 and TRBJ1-5; D might be TRBD1 (6 bases). The V gene lost 3 bases and the J gene lost 6 bases, with 9 bases spanning the gap. The CDR3 covers 13 residues. The CDR3 region has the DNA TGTGCCAGCAGTTTCAGGGGTGGTCAGCCCCAGCATTTT. Encoded protein: CASSFRGGQPQHF.

V and J are TRBV6-4 and TRBJ2-7, with TRBD2 matching over 9 bases. After removal of 2 bases from V and 0 bases from J, the junction contained 11 bases not matched to a gene. The germline gives CDR1 MRHNA, CDR2 SNTAGT. CDR3 size: 18 residues. The CDR3 spells CASSDGRASGDPSYEQYF. CDR3 in DNA: TGTGCCAGCAGTGACGGAAGGGCTAGCGGGGACCCCTCCTACGAGCAGTACTTC.

The V and J genes are TRBV10-2 and TRBJ2-5; a possible D gene is TRBD2 (6 bases). Looked up from germline, CDR1 is WSHSY and CDR2 is SAAADI. The CDR3 extends over 13 amino acids. Trimming left V 7 bases short and J 2 bases short, with 11 bases between. CDR3 sequence (DNA): TGCGCCAGCAATCCGGGGGTACAAGAGACCCAGTACTTC. Its protein is CASNPGVQETQYF.

The chain employs TRBV7-6 and TRBJ2-7, with a weak D call TRBD1 (6 bases). The CDR3 length is 13 residues. The V end was cut by 1 base, the J end by 5 bases, with 9 bases between. Per germline, CDR1 SGHVS and CDR2 FNYEAQ. The CDR3 loop reads CASSLDRDHEQYF. CDR3 bases: TGTGCCAGCAGCTTAGACAGGGACCACGAGCAGTACTTC.

The CDR3 loop reads CASSPDGGNTEAFF. CDR3 bases: TGTGCCAGCAGCCCGGACGGGGGGAACACTGAAGCTTTCTTT. V and J are TRBV9 and TRBJ1-1, with D possibly matching TRBD1 (5 bases). Germline V CDR1 and CDR2: SGDLS, YYNGEE. With 4 bases removed from V and 1 base from J, the gap between germline ends came to 11 bases. CDR3 length: 14 residues.

The chain uses TRBV18 and TRBJ2-7; 8 nucleotides align to TRBD2. This CDR3 spans 14 amino acids. Per germline, CDR1 KGHSH and CDR2 LQKENI. Germline trimming cut 1 base from V and 5 bases from J; bases unmatched to any gene: 4. The CDR3 region is CASSPLSGKDEQYF. The CDR3 DNA follows: TGTGCCAGCTCACCACTTAGCGGGAAGGACGAGCAGTACTTC.

This clone was detected once. V is TRBV6-1 and J is TRBJ2-7; tentative D call: TRBD2 (7 bases). Germline V lookup: CDR1 MNHNS, CDR2 SASEGT. V lost 2 bases, J lost 9 bases, and 14 bases lay in between. The CDR3 extends over 13 amino acids. CDR3 nucleotide sequence: TGTGCCAGCAGTGAAACCCCGAGGGGGGGGCAGTACTTC. Translation gives CASSETPRGGQYF.

The rearrangement uses TRBV16 and TRBJ2-7; 8 nucleotides match TRBD2. CDR1 and CDR2 (germline): KGHSY, FQNENV. The CDR3 extends over 14 amino acids. The junction had 5 bases not matched to a gene; V was cut back by 4 bases and J by 3 bases. The CDR3 region has the DNA TGTGCCAGCAGCCCGGGGGGGTTGGGCTACGAGCAGTACTTC. Amino acid sequence: CASSPGGLGYEQYF. Using reference TRBV16 and TRBJ2-7 for the parts outside the CDR3, the full variable domain is GEEVAQTPKHLVRGEGQKAKLYCAPIKGHSYVFWYQQVLKNEFKFLISFQNENVFDETGMPKERFSAKCLPNSPCSLEIQATKLEDSAVYFCASSPGGLGYEQYFGPGTRLTVT.

The count of this clone is one. This rearrangement joins TRBV5-6 to TRBJ2-5; D unresolved. This CDR3 has 11 amino acids. Deletions cut 7 bases from V and 5 bases from J, with 9 bases between. CDR1 SGHDT and CDR2 YYEEEE come from the germline V gene. CDR3 sequence (DNA): TGTGCCAGCGAGAGTATGGAGACCCAGTACTTC. Protein: CASESMETQYF. The full variable domain, rest sourced from reference TRBV5-6 and TRBJ2-5, is DAGVTQSPTHLIKTRGQQVTLRCSPKSGHDTVSWYQQALGQGPQFIFQYYEEEERQRGNFPDRFSGHQFPNYSSELNVNALLLGDSALYLCASESMETQYFGPGTRLLVL.

The sample holds one count of this clone. The V gene is TRBV4-3, the J gene TRBJ1-2; 7 nucleotides line up with TRBD1. The germline V gene has CDR1 LGHNA and CDR2 YSLEER. The CDR3 totals 17 residues. Trimming took 3 bases from V and 8 from J; bases not matched to a gene: 18. CDR3 in DNA: TGCGCCAGCAGCCAGTTCGACAGTCGACAGGGATATGAGGGCTACACCTTC. Translation gives CASSQFDSRQGYEGYTF.

This sequence joins TRBV19 and TRBJ2-7; 11 nucleotides line up with TRBD2. Germline-derived CDR1 and CDR2 are LNHDA and SQIVND (reference sequence). The V and J ends lost 3 bases and 0 bases, in that order; junction bases with no gene match: 7. The CDR3 extends over 17 amino acids. CDR3: CASSILPGLAASYEQYF. CDR3 coding DNA: TGTGCCAGTAGTATCCTACCGGGACTAGCGGCCTCCTACGAGCAGTACTTC.

The chain is built from TRBV5-4 and TRBJ2-3; the D gene is possibly TRBD1 (6 bases). The V gene lost 3 bases and the J gene lost 0 bases, with 14 bases spanning the gap. Germline values: CDR1 SGHNT, CDR2 YYREEE (reference sequence). The CDR3 is made up of 16 amino acids. The CDR3 spells CASSSDRLRSTDTQYF. The CDR3 DNA reads TGTGCCAGCAGCTCGGACAGATTAAGAAGCACAGATACGCAGTATTTT.

The rearrangement uses TRBV18 and TRBJ2-7, with TRBD1 identical over 8 bases. CDR1 and CDR2 from the germline V gene are KGHSH and LQKENI. After removal of 5 bases from V and 0 bases from J, the junction contained 0 bases not matched to a gene. The CDR3 sequence is 13 residues long. The CDR3 here is CASSGQGSYEQYF. The DNA for the CDR3 is TGTGCCAGCTCAGGACAGGGCTCCTACGAGCAGTACTTC.

This rearrangement joins TRBV5-1 to TRBJ2-2, with 7 bases matching TRBD2. The J segment lost 5 bases and the V segment lost 2 bases, leaving 3 bases of the junction unmatched. There are 14 residues in the CDR3. CDR1 and CDR2 from the germline V gene are SGHRS and YFSETQ. The CDR3 reads CASSLGRATGELFF. The DNA for the CDR3 is TGCGCCAGCAGCTTAGGGAGGGCGACCGGGGAGCTGTTTTTT.

The chain employs TRBV6-1 and TRBJ1-3; 8 bases match TRBD1. This CDR3 spans 19 amino acids. CDR1 and CDR2 from the germline V gene are MNHNS and SASEGT. V was pared by 0 bases and J by 2 bases, with 12 bases of the junction left unmatched. In nucleotides, the CDR3 is TGTGCCAGCAGTGAAGCGAGGACAGGGTTGATTATGACTGGAAACACCATATATTTT. This encodes CASSEARTGLIMTGNTIYF.

This clone was recorded once. The gene calls are TRBV2 and TRBJ2-1; 9 nucleotides align to TRBD1. Losses at the gene ends were 7 bases for V and 2 bases for J; bases not matched to a gene: 6. Looked up from germline, CDR1 is SNHLY and CDR2 is FYNNEI. The length of the CDR3 is 15 residues. The CDR3 loop reads CASKERTGAYNEQFF. The CDR3 nucleotides are TGTGCCAGCAAAGAGCGGACAGGGGCCTACAATGAGCAGTTCTTC.

V usage is TRBV7-2 and J usage is TRBJ1-6; 8 nucleotides align to TRBD1. Germline loops: CDR1 SGHTA, CDR2 FQGNSA. This CDR3 comprises 17 residues. Trimming removed 5 bases from V and 0 bases from J; junction bases left unmatched: 6. The CDR3 sequence is CASSPGQGSSYNSPLHF. DNA for the CDR3: TGTGCCAGCAGCCCCGGACAGGGCAGCTCCTATAATTCACCCCTCCACTTT.

The V gene is TRBV27, the J gene TRBJ2-1; D may be TRBD2 (7 bases). Germline assignment: CDR1 MNHEY and CDR2 SMNVEV (reference sequence). V lost 6 bases and J 3 bases, leaving 21 bases between the germline ends. The CDR3 is 17 amino acids. CDR3 coding DNA: TGTGCCAGCAGCTGGGGGGGGCCGACCTCGGACTACAATGAGCAGTTCTTC. Protein product: CASSWGGPTSDYNEQFF.